The 20 T cell receptor beta chains in this list originate from one sample, sequenced in a study of CD8+ T cells in alopecia areata. The treatment was: oral pan-JAK inhibitor, 5-10 mg twice daily. Following RNA extraction, reverse transcription yielded cDNA that acted as the sequencing template. Method: immunoSEQ multiplex PCR; TCRdb's copy keeps in-frame clones and lacks some. The table has about 210,000 clones, about 57% seen once; the top ten hold roughly 1.4%. Sequencing used CD4+ T cells sorted from blood, obtained at week 4, from a patient treated with tofacitinib. Receptors originate from a human donor with alopecia areata.

The sample holds one count of this clone. The chain employs TRBV30 and TRBJ1-6; D is possibly TRBD1 (5 bases). Deletions cut 1 base from V and 7 bases from J, with 8 bases between. Germline V lookup: CDR1 GTSNPN, CDR2 SVGIG (reference sequence). This CDR3 is 13 amino acids long. The CDR3 sequence: CAWSGQSNSPLHF. CDR3 nucleotide sequence: TGTGCCTGGAGTGGACAGTCGAATTCACCCCTCCACTTT. Full variable domain (rest looked up from reference TRBV30 and TRBJ1-6): SQTIHQWPATLVQPVGSPLSLECTVEGTSNPNLYWYRQAAGRGLQLLFYSVGIGQISSEVPQNLSASRPQDRQFILSSKKLLLSDSGFYLCAWSGQSNSPLHFGNGTRLTVT.

A note on this clone: At the DNA level, this CDR3 is encoded by other sequences in the same sample as well. V and J are TRBV9 and TRBJ2-7; 8 bases line up with TRBD1. V lost 0 bases and J lost 2; bases outside the gene matches: 1. The CDR3 consists of 14 residues. Germline CDR1 reads SGDLS; CDR2 reads YYNGEE. The CDR3 loop reads CASSVGQGTYEQYF. CDR3 nucleotide sequence: TGTGCCAGCAGCGTAGGACAGGGGACCTACGAGCAGTACTTC.

This clone was observed a single time. The chain uses TRBV7-6 and TRBJ2-1; 9 positions agree with TRBD1. The trim removed 5 bases at V and 5 bases at J, leaving 7 bases unmatched. Germline CDR1 and CDR2: SGHVS and FNYEAQ. The CDR3 has 15 amino acids. The CDR3 region is CASSLPGQGNNEQFF. The CDR3 nucleotides read TGTGCCAGCAGCCTCCCGGGACAGGGTAACAATGAGCAGTTCTTC.

There are a few counts of this clone. The V and J genes are TRBV6-5 and TRBJ2-1, with D tentatively TRBD1 (6 bases). The CDR3 totals 13 residues. Germline V gene lookup returns CDR1 MNHEY and CDR2 SVGAGI. V shed 7 bases and J shed 7 bases, with 14 bases lying between them. The CDR3 sequence is CASTERGTNEQFF. For the CDR3, the DNA is TGTGCCAGCACCGAGAGGGGGACGAATGAGCAGTTCTTC.

This rearrangement joins TRBV4-1 to TRBJ2-3; 9 positions match TRBD1. The CDR3 totals 13 residues. Germline V gives CDR1 MGHRA, CDR2 YSYEKL. The V and J ends lost 11 bases and 3 bases, in that order; junction bases with no gene match: 6. The DNA for the CDR3 is TGCGCCGGAGGGACAGGGCTTACAGATACGCAGTATTTT. Its translation is CAGGTGLTDTQYF.

The chain recombines TRBV2 with TRBJ2-7; the D gene is possibly TRBD1 (5 bases). The CDR3 spans 11 residues. V lost 6 bases and J lost 5, with 8 bases in between. Looked up from germline, CDR1 is SNHLY and CDR2 is FYNNEI. The CDR3: CASSLGDEQYF. CDR3 DNA sequence: TGTGCCAGCAGCCTAGGGGACGAGCAGTACTTC.

The chain joins TRBV20-1 to TRBJ2-1; D is undetermined. From germline, CDR1 is DFQATT and CDR2 SNEGSKA (reference sequence). V lost 1 base and J 8 bases, leaving 6 bases between the germline ends. The CDR3 length is 11 residues. The DNA for the CDR3 is TGCAGTGCTAGAGCGAGATATGAGCAGTTCTTC. It is translated as CSARARYEQFF.

This chain's CDR3 is CASSGYGANYGYTF. The CDR3 bases are TGTGCCAGCAGTGGATACGGAGCTAACTATGGCTACACCTTC. The chain couples TRBV25-1 to TRBJ1-2; D unresolved. The CDR3 totals 14 residues. Deletions cut 4 bases from V and 0 bases from J, with 9 bases between. Germline CDR1 MGHDK, CDR2 SYGVNS.

This clone has just a few counts. The chain uses TRBV28 and TRBJ2-3, with 9 bases fitting TRBD2. From germline, CDR1 is MDHEN and CDR2 SYDVKM. Germline trimming cut 2 bases from V and 5 bases from J; bases unmatched to any gene: 5. This CDR3 has 15 residues. CDR3 nucleotide sequence: TGTGCCAGCAGTTTAGCGGGGGGGCCGGGAGATACGCAGTATTTT. Amino acids: CASSLAGGPGDTQYF.

The V and J genes are TRBV11-2 and TRBJ2-3; perhaps TRBD2 as D (6 bases). This CDR3 region has 15 residues. V dropped 0 bases and J dropped 1 base, with 8 bases sitting between them. Germline V gene data show CDR1 as SGHAT and CDR2 as FQNNGV. CDR3 in amino acids: CASSLDWGGTDTQYF. CDR3 in DNA: TGTGCCAGCAGCTTAGATTGGGGGGGCACAGATACGCAGTATTTT. Using reference TRBV11-2 and TRBJ2-3 for the parts outside the CDR3, the full variable domain is EAGVAQSPRYKIIEKRQSVAFWCNPISGHATLYWYQQILGQGPKLLIQFQNNGVVDDSQLPKDRFSAERLKGVDSTLKIQPAKLEDSAVYLCASSLDWGGTDTQYFGPGTRLTVL.

This CDR3 is CASSSNLGNTEQFF. The CDR3 coding sequence is TGCGCCAGCAGCTCCAATTTGGGGAATACTGAGCAGTTCTTC. The chain combines TRBV5-1 with TRBJ2-1, with unresolved D. Germline values: CDR1 SGHRS, CDR2 YFSETQ. The CDR3 loop spans 14 amino acids. V was clipped by 3 bases and J by 9 bases, with 16 bases between them. The full variable domain, its missing parts supplied by reference TRBV5-1 and TRBJ2-1, is KAGVTQTPRYLIKTRGQQVTLSCSPISGHRSVSWYQQTPGQGLQFLFEYFSETQRNKGNFPGRFSGRQFSNSRSEMNVSTLELGDSALYLCASSSNLGNTEQFFGPGTRLTVL.

This clone was detected a few times. The chain has TRBV5-5 and TRBJ2-2; D unclear. Trimming cost V 2 bases and J 9 bases, with 8 bases left between them. In germline, CDR1 is SGHKS, CDR2 YYEKEE (reference sequence). The CDR3 runs 12 residues. CDR3 DNA: TGTGCCAGCAGCTTCATGGGGAGGGAGCTGTTTTTT. This sequence encodes CASSFMGRELFF.

This chain links TRBV29-1 with TRBJ2-7, with D perhaps matching TRBD2 (6 bases). Trimming left V 6 bases short and J 0 bases short, with 15 bases between. Germline assignment: CDR1 SQVTM and CDR2 ANQGSEA. The CDR3 spans 14 residues. In DNA form, the CDR3 reads TGCAGCGTGCCGACACACGGGAGCTCCTACGAGCAGTACTTC. As protein: CSVPTHGSSYEQYF.

The rearrangement joins TRBV29-1 to TRBJ2-7, with D perhaps matching TRBD2 (5 bases). This CDR3 contains 12 residues. Between the trimmed V and J ends, which lost 5 bases and 2 bases, there was a span of 10 bases. Germline V gives CDR1 SQVTM, CDR2 ANQGSEA. The CDR3 sequence: CSVSDGTYEQYF. The DNA of the CDR3 is TGCAGCGTTTCCGACGGGACCTACGAGCAGTACTTC.

This clone appeared a single time. The chain recombines TRBV5-1 with TRBJ1-1; D is ambiguous. The CDR3 is 14 amino acids. Trimming pared 5 bases from V and 3 bases from J, leaving 14 bases between. CDR1 is SGHRS and CDR2 is YFSETQ in the germline V gene. CDR3 amino acids: CASRPGPQDTEAFF. CDR3 bases: TGCGCCAGCAGGCCCGGGCCCCAAGACACTGAAGCTTTCTTT. Variable domain in full (rest from reference TRBV5-1 and TRBJ1-1): KAGVTQTPRYLIKTRGQQVTLSCSPISGHRSVSWYQQTPGQGLQFLFEYFSETQRNKGNFPGRFSGRQFSNSRSEMNVSTLELGDSALYLCASRPGPQDTEAFFGQGTRLTVV.

The gene calls are TRBV7-2 and TRBJ1-5; D unresolved. Trimming stripped 1 base from V and 5 bases from J, with 12 bases between. Germline V gene sequence: CDR1 SGHTA, CDR2 FQGNSA. The CDR3 contains 15 residues. The CDR3 here is CASSLDGTVDQPQHF. The CDR3 DNA reads as TGTGCCAGCAGCTTAGATGGCACTGTCGATCAGCCCCAGCATTTT. Full variable domain (missing parts from reference TRBV7-2 and TRBJ1-5): GAGVSQSPSNKVTEKGKDVELRCDPISGHTALYWYRQSLGQGLEFLIYFQGNSAPDKSGLPSDRFSAERTGGSVSTLTIQRTQQEDSAVYLCASSLDGTVDQPQHFGDGTRLSIL.

This chain connects TRBV25-1 to TRBJ1-6; unclear D gene. V lost 1 base, J lost 10 bases, and 14 bases lay in between. Germline values: CDR1 MGHDK, CDR2 SYGVNS. CDR3 size: 15 residues. In DNA form, the CDR3 reads TGTGCCAGCAGTGAATTGGACGGGATCAGCTCACCCCTCCACTTT. It codes for CASSELDGISSPLHF. Full variable domain (remainder filled in from reference TRBV25-1 and TRBJ1-6): EADIYQTPRYLVIGTGKKITLECSQTMGHDKMYWYQQDPGMELHLIHYSYGVNSTEKGDLSSESTVSRIRTEHFPLTLESARPSHTSQYLCASSELDGISSPLHFGNGTRLTVT.

The gene calls are TRBV7-2 and TRBJ2-1; a possible D gene is TRBD2 (5 bases). The germline CDR1 and CDR2 sequences are SGHTA and FQGNSA. CDR3 length: 13 amino acids. The V and J ends lost 5 bases and 5 bases respectively, with 10 bases between them. For the CDR3, the DNA is TGTGCCAGCAGCCATTGGGAGAACAATGAGCAGTTCTTC. This translates into CASSHWENNEQFF.

This clone was detected a few times. The rearrangement links TRBV13 to TRBJ2-5, with 10 bases identical to TRBD2. Germline lookup yields CDR1 PRHDT and CDR2 FYEKMQ (reference sequence). J was trimmed by 5 bases and V by 5 bases; bases with no gene match: 8. The CDR3 sequence is 15 residues long. CDR3 residues: CASSNQAGGRETQYF. The CDR3 nucleotides read TGTGCCAGCAGCAACCAAGCGGGGGGGCGCGAGACCCAGTACTTC.

J is TRBJ1-4 and V is TRBV6-5; no firm D call. The CDR3 has 12 amino acids. The germline CDR1 and CDR2 sequences are MNHEY and SVGAGI. Trimming took 6 bases from V and 0 from J, leaving 2 bases between them. DNA for the CDR3: TGTGCCAGCAGATCAACTAATGAAAAACTGTTTTTT. This gives the protein CASRSTNEKLFF.